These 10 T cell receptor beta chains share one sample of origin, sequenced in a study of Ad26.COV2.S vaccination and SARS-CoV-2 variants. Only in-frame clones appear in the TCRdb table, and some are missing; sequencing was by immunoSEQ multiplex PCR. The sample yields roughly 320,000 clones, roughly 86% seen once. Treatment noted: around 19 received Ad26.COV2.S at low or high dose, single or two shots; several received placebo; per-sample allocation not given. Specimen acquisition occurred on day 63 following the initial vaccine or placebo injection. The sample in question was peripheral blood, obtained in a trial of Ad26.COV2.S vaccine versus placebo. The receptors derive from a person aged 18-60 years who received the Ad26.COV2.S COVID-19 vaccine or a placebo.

The CDR3, as DNA: TGTGCCAGCAGCTTAGAGGCTAGCCGCTTCATCCAGTACTTC. It yields the protein CASSLEASRFIQYF. J is TRBJ2-7 and V is TRBV7-2; D might be TRBD2 (5 bases). This CDR3 is 14 amino acids long. Trimming stripped 1 base from V and 10 bases from J, with 17 bases between. The germline gives CDR1 SGHTA, CDR2 FQGNSA.

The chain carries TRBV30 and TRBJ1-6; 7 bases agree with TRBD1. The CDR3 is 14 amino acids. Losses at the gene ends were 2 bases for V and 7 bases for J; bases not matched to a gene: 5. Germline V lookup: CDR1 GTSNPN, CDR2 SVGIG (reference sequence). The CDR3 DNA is TGTGCCTGGAGTCCCCGAGGGGGCAATTCACCCCTCCACTTT. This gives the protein CAWSPRGGNSPLHF. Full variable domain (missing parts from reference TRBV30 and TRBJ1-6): SQTIHQWPATLVQPVGSPLSLECTVEGTSNPNLYWYRQAAGRGLQLLFYSVGIGQISSEVPQNLSASRPQDRQFILSSKKLLLSDSGFYLCAWSPRGGNSPLHFGNGTRLTVT.

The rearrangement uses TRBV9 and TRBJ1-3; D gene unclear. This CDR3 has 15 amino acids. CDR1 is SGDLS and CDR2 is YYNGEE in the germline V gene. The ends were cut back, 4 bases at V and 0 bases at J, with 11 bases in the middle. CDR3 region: CASSPDGRSGNTIYF. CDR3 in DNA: TGTGCCAGCAGCCCTGACGGCCGCTCTGGAAACACCATATATTTT.

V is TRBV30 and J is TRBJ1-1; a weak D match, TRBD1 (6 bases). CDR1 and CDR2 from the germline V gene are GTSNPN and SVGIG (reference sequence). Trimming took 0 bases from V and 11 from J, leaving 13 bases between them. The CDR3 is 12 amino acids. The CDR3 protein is CAWSVPGALAFF. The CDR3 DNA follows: TGTGCCTGGAGTGTACCGGGGGCGTTGGCTTTCTTT. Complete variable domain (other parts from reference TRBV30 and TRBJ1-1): SQTIHQWPATLVQPVGSPLSLECTVEGTSNPNLYWYRQAAGRGLQLLFYSVGIGQISSEVPQNLSASRPQDRQFILSSKKLLLSDSGFYLCAWSVPGALAFFGQGTRLTVV.

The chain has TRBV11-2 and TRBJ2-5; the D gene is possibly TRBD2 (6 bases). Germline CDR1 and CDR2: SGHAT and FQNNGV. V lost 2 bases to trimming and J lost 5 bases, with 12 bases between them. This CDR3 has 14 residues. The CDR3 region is CASSLRGGFETQYF. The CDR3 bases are TGTGCCAGCAGCTTACGTGGGGGGTTTGAGACCCAGTACTTC.

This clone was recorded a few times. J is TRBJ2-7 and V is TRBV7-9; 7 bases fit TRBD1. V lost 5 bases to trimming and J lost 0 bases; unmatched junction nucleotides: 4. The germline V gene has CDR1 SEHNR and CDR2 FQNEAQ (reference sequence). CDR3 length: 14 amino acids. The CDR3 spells CASSAGTDSYEQYF. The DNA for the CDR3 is TGTGCCAGCAGCGCAGGGACAGACTCCTACGAGCAGTACTTC. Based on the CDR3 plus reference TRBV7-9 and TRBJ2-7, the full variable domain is DTGVSQNPRHKITKRGQNVTFRCDPISEHNRLYWYRQTLGQGPEFLTYFQNEAQLEKSRLLSDRFSAERPKGSFSTLEIQRTEQGDSAMYLCASSAGTDSYEQYFGPGTRLTVT.

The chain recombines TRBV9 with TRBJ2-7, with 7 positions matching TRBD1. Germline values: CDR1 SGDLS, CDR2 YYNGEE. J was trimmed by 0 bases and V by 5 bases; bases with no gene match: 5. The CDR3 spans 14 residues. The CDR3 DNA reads TGTGCCAGCAGTATGACAGGGAGCTCCTACGAGCAGTACTTC. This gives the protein CASSMTGSSYEQYF.

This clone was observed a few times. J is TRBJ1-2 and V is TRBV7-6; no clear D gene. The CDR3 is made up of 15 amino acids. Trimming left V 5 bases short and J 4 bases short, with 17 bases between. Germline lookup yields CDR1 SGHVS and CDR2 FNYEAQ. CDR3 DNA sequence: TGTGCCAGCAGCCTAGACCCACTCGGGAGCTATGGCTACACCTTC. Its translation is CASSLDPLGSYGYTF. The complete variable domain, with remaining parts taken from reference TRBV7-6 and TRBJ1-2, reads GAGVSQSPRYKVTKRGQDVALRCDPISGHVSLYWYRQALGQGPEFLTYFNYEAQQDKSGLPNDRFSAERPEGSISTLTIQRTEQRDSAMYRCASSLDPLGSYGYTFGSGTRLTVV.

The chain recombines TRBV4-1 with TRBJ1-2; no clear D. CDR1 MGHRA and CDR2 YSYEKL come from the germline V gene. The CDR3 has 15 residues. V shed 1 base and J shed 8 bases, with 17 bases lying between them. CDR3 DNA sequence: TGCGCCAGCAGCCAAGGGGGAAGCGTTCTGGAAGGCTACACCTTC. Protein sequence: CASSQGGSVLEGYTF.

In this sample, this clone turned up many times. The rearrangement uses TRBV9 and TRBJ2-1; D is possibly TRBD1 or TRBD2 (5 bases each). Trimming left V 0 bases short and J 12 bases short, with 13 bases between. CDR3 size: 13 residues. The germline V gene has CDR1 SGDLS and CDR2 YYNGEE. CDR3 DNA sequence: TGTGCCAGCAGCGTAGCTCATGGGGGATTGCAGTTCTTC. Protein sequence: CASSVAHGGLQFF. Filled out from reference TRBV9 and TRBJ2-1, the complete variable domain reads DSGVTQTPKHLITATGQRVTLRCSPRSGDLSVYWYQQSLDQGLQFLIQYYNGEERAKGNILERFSAQQFPDLHSELNLSSLELGDSALYFCASSVAHGGLQFFGPGTRLTVL.